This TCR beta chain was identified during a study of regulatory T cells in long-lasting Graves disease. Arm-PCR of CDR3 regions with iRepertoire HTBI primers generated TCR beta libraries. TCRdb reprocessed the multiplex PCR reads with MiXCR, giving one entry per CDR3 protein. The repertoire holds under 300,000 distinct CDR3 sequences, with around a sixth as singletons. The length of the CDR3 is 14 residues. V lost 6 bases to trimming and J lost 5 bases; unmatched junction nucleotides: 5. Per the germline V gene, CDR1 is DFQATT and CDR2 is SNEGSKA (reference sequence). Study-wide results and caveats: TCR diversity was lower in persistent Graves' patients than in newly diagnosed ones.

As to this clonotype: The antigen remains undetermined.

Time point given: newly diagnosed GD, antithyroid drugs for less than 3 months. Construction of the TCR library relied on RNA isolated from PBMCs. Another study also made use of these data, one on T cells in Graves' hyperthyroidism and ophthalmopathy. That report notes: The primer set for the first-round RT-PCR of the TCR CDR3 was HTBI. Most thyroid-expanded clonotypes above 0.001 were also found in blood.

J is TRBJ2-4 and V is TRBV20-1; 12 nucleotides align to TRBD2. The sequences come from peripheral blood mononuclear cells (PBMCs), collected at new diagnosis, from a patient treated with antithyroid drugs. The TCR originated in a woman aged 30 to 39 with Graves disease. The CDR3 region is CSAGLAGWENIQYF. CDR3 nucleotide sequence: TGCAGTGCCGGACTAGCGGGGTGGGAAAACATTCAGTACTTC.